Below, 17 T cell receptor beta chains from the same sample are listed, as sequenced in a study of cytomegalovirus exposure and HLA in healthy donors. PCR was performed using 60 Vbeta and 13 Jbeta primers. Sequencing used immunoSEQ multiplex PCR; TCRdb keeps in-frame clones, though not all of them. Here the sample spans 65,000 to 85,000 clones, around 72% being singletons. Sequenced: PBMCs. The receptor source for this set is a male donor in good health and CMV-seropositive.

This chain connects TRBV9 to TRBJ2-7; the D gene is possibly TRBD1 (5 bases). The ends were cut back, 7 bases at V and 4 bases at J, with 12 bases in the middle. This CDR3 region has 12 residues. The germline V gene encodes CDR1 SGDLS and CDR2 YYNGEE. In nucleotides, the CDR3 is TGTGCCAGCGGCGACAGTAGTTACGAGCAGTACTTC. Protein product: CASGDSSYEQYF.

The chain employs TRBV10-3 and TRBJ1-1; 7 positions match TRBD1. V trimming: 6 bases; J trimming: 3 bases; junction bases outside the gene matches: 4. The CDR3 spans 13 residues. Germline assignment: CDR1 ENHRY and CDR2 SYGVKD. The CDR3 is CAIRQGLYTEAFF. For the CDR3, the DNA is TGTGCCATCAGACAGGGGTTGTACACTGAAGCTTTCTTT.

The chain recombines TRBV27 with TRBJ1-5; possibly TRBD1 for D (5 bases). V was shortened by 6 bases and J by 0 bases, with 12 bases between the two germline ends. Germline CDR1 and CDR2: MNHEY and SMNVEV (reference sequence). The CDR3 sequence is 15 residues long. The CDR3 is CASRPRDSSNQPQHF. CDR3 coding DNA: TGTGCCAGCAGACCGCGGGACTCTAGCAATCAGCCCCAGCATTTT.

This clone was seen a single time. The chain carries TRBV7-9 and TRBJ1-2; D gene ambiguous. From germline, CDR1 is SEHNR and CDR2 FQNEAQ (reference sequence). This CDR3 has 15 amino acids. The V and J ends lost 1 base and 4 bases respectively, with 13 bases between them. The CDR3 spells CASSLVEASIYGYTF. CDR3 nucleotides: TGTGCCAGCAGCTTAGTGGAGGCGAGCATCTATGGCTACACCTTC. Looking up the rest from reference TRBV7-9 and TRBJ1-2 gives the full variable domain: DTGVSQNPRHKITKRGQNVTFRCDPISEHNRLYWYRQTLGQGPEFLTYFQNEAQLEKSRLLSDRFSAERPKGSFSTLEIQRTEQGDSAMYLCASSLVEASIYGYTFGSGTRLTVV.

This chain uses TRBV5-1 with TRBJ1-1; 7 positions agree with TRBD1. This CDR3 spans 12 amino acids. Looked up from germline, CDR1 is SGHRS and CDR2 is YFSETQ. V lost 7 bases, J lost 5 bases, and 5 bases stayed unmatched. The CDR3 DNA sequence: TGCGCCAGCCGGAGGGGGCAAACTGAAGCTTTCTTT. This gives the protein CASRRGQTEAFF.

This sequence joins TRBV6-1 and TRBJ2-7; unclear D gene. This CDR3 region has 14 residues. V shed 3 bases and J shed 0 bases, with 9 bases lying between them. Per germline, CDR1 MNHNS and CDR2 SASEGT. In nucleotides, the CDR3 is TGTGCCAGCAGTGATGAGGTCAGCTCCTACGAGCAGTACTTC. Its translation: CASSDEVSSYEQYF.

J is TRBJ2-7 and V is TRBV6-1, with 9 bases that match TRBD2. This CDR3 spans 14 amino acids. Germline V gives CDR1 MNHNS, CDR2 SASEGT. Losses at the gene ends were 8 bases for V and 7 bases for J; bases not matched to a gene: 12. The CDR3 protein is CASWPSGTGGEQYF. Here the CDR3 DNA reads TGTGCCAGCTGGCCTAGCGGGACCGGGGGAGAGCAGTACTTC.

This clone appeared a few times. The chain links TRBV2 to TRBJ1-2; no reliable D call. Trimming pared 8 bases from V and 7 bases from J, leaving 11 bases between. Germline V gene lookup returns CDR1 SNHLY and CDR2 FYNNEI. This CDR3 has 11 amino acids. In nucleotides, the CDR3 is TGTGCCAGCGTCACGACGGGTGGCTACACCTTC. It is translated as CASVTTGGYTF.

This rearrangement joins TRBV9 to TRBJ2-1, with 9 bases lining up with TRBD2. The V gene end was trimmed by 2 bases and the J gene end by 8 bases; junction bases not matched to a gene: 8. Germline CDR1 SGDLS, CDR2 YYNGEE. This CDR3 is 15 amino acids long. CDR3 loop: CASSVLGTSRDEQFF. As DNA, the CDR3 is TGTGCCAGCAGCGTCCTCGGGACTAGCAGGGATGAGCAGTTCTTC.

Notes on this clone: A junction boundary mismatches the germline segment, possibly from a read error. CDR3 loop: CSSSFLTDGYTF. CDR3 nucleotide sequence: TGTTCCAGCAGCTTCCTGACAGATGGCTACACCTTC. The rearrangement joins TRBV7-9 to TRBJ1-2; a possible D gene is TRBD1 (5 bases). The CDR3 extends over 12 amino acids. The germline V gene encodes CDR1 SEHNR and CDR2 FQNEAQ (reference sequence).

V and J are TRBV6-5 and TRBJ1-4, with D uncertain. CDR1 and CDR2 (germline): MNHEY, SVGAGI. V lost 2 bases and J lost 4, with 2 bases in between. The CDR3 length is 12 residues. Written as DNA, the CDR3 is TGTGCCAGCAGTTACCTTAATGAAAAACTGTTTTTT. It specifies CASSYLNEKLFF.

This clone has just a few counts. The J gene is TRBJ2-7, the V gene TRBV28; 7 nucleotides line up with TRBD1. The V and J ends lost 6 bases and 2 bases, in that order; junction bases with no gene match: 10. Germline V CDR1 and CDR2: MDHEN, SYDVKM. This CDR3 is 15 amino acids long. Here the CDR3 reads CASRRIGTVPYEQYF. CDR3 nucleotide sequence: TGTGCCAGCAGAAGAATCGGGACAGTTCCCTACGAGCAGTACTTC.

The chain joins TRBV5-4 to TRBJ2-7; 12 bases align to TRBD2. V lost 7 bases, J lost 7 bases, and 9 bases stayed unmatched. The CDR3 loop spans 14 amino acids. Germline CDR1 reads SGHNT; CDR2 reads YYREEE (reference sequence). CDR3 in DNA: TGTGCCAGCCAAGCTAGCGGGGGGGCTGGAGAGCAGTACTTC. Protein: CASQASGGAGEQYF.

The chain links TRBV6-1 to TRBJ1-1; weak D call: TRBD1 (5 bases). The germline CDR1 and CDR2 sequences are MNHNS and SASEGT. The V end lost 4 bases, the J end lost 4 bases, and 16 bases lay between the germline ends. This CDR3 is 15 amino acids long. CDR3 sequence: CASSVNYMGGTEAFF. The CDR3 nucleotides read TGTGCCAGCAGTGTGAATTATATGGGGGGCACTGAAGCTTTCTTT.

A few counts support this clone. The CDR3 protein is CASSLFRGALAFF. The CDR3 DNA is TGTGCCAGCAGCTTGTTCCGGGGGGCGTTGGCTTTCTTT. The chain couples TRBV5-8 to TRBJ1-1; D is possibly TRBD1 (6 bases). Trimming shortened V by 1 base and J by 11 bases, and 15 bases separated the two germline ends. Germline CDR1 SGHTS, CDR2 YDEGEE. The CDR3 has 13 amino acids.

The rearrangement uses TRBV2 and TRBJ2-1; the D gene is possibly TRBD2 (6 bases). Germline-derived CDR1 and CDR2 are SNHLY and FYNNEI. Trimming took off 4 bases at V and 4 bases at J, with 20 bases between the two ends. This CDR3 has 17 residues. CDR3 residues: CASSGHNRDSIYNEQFF. The CDR3 DNA reads as TGTGCCAGCAGTGGGCATAACCGGGACTCGATATACAATGAGCAGTTCTTC.

This rearrangement joins TRBV18 to TRBJ2-1, with D possibly matching TRBD2 (7 bases). Germline V gene data show CDR1 as KGHSH and CDR2 as LQKENI. This CDR3 is 13 amino acids long. V was trimmed by 2 bases and J by 14 bases, leaving 16 bases between them. In DNA form, the CDR3 reads TGTGCCAGCTCACCAACCAGGGGAGGGGAGGAGTTCTTC. This encodes CASSPTRGGEEFF.